This TCR beta chain was obtained from a study of Ad26.COV2.S vaccination and SARS-CoV-2 variants. Treatment in this sample: approximately 18 received Ad26.COV2.S at low or high dose, single or two shots; about 5 received placebo; per-sample allocation not given. All samples were drawn on day 63, counting from the first vaccine or placebo injection. Trimming stripped 5 bases from V and 1 base from J, with 6 bases between. The CDR3 is 13 amino acids. Germline CDR1 reads MGHDK; CDR2 reads SYGVNS. TCRdb's table, derived via immunoSEQ multiplex PCR, lists solely in-frame clones and lacks some. The repertoire holds about 370,000 clones, with about nine tenths as singletons.

The sample in question was peripheral blood, obtained in a trial of Ad26.COV2.S vaccine versus placebo. This receptor was obtained from a person aged 18-60 years who received the Ad26.COV2.S COVID-19 vaccine or a placebo. The J gene is TRBJ1-3, the V gene TRBV25-1, with a weak D call TRBD1 (6 bases). CDR3 sequence (DNA): TGTGCCAGCAGTACAGGGTCTGGAAACACCATATATTTT. It specifies CASSTGSGNTIYF.